These 9 T cell receptor beta chains originate from one sample sequenced in a study of cytomegalovirus exposure and HLA in healthy donors. Primers: 60 Vbeta forward and 13 Jbeta reverse. Data came from immunoSEQ multiplex PCR; TCRdb stores just in-frame clones and leaves some out. The data show roughly 250,000 clones, roughly two thirds seen once. The sequencing sample was made of PBMCs. The source of these receptors is a female donor in good health and CMV-seronegative.

The genes are TRBV6-1 and TRBJ2-7; 9 bases are a match to TRBD1. The trim removed 8 bases at V and 9 bases at J, leaving 17 bases unmatched. Germline CDR1 and CDR2: MNHNS and SASEGT. The CDR3 loop spans 15 amino acids. The CDR3 DNA reads as TGTGCCAGCTATACAACCCTACAGGGGGCTACGGGGCAGTACTTC. As protein: CASYTTLQGATGQYF.

The chain employs TRBV18 and TRBJ1-1; no firm D call. The germline CDR1 and CDR2 sequences are KGHSH and LQKENI. This CDR3 spans 15 amino acids. V dropped 2 bases and J dropped 5 bases, with 15 bases sitting between them. The CDR3 sequence: CASSPYAGRETEAFF. The CDR3 region has the DNA TGTGCCAGCTCACCATATGCTGGGAGGGAGACTGAAGCTTTCTTT. The full variable domain, with the rest looked up from reference TRBV18 and TRBJ1-1, is NAGVMQNPRHLVRRRGQEARLRCSPMKGHSHVYWYRQLPEEGLKFMVYLQKENIIDESGMPKERFSAEFPKEGPSILRIQQVVRGDSAAYFCASSPYAGRETEAFFGQGTRLTVV.

The rearrangement uses TRBV19 and TRBJ2-7; D is unclear. The V end lost 6 bases, the J end lost 3 bases, and 15 bases lay between the germline ends. This CDR3 has 14 amino acids. Germline V gives CDR1 LNHDA, CDR2 SQIVND (reference sequence). Written as DNA, the CDR3 is TGTGCCAGTAGATCACCCCAGGCGCTCTACGAGCAGTACTTC. It specifies CASRSPQALYEQYF. Full variable domain (missing parts from reference TRBV19 and TRBJ2-7): DGGITQSPKYLFRKEGQNVTLSCEQNLNHDAMYWYRQDPGQGLRLIYYSQIVNDFQKGDIAEGYSVSREKKESFPLTVTSAQKNPTAFYLCASRSPQALYEQYFGPGTRLTVT.

The chain has TRBV9 and TRBJ2-3; D gene unclear. CDR3 size: 14 residues. V lost 0 bases and J 3 bases, leaving 8 bases between the germline ends. The germline V gene has CDR1 SGDLS and CDR2 YYNGEE. For the CDR3, the DNA is TGTGCCAGCAGCGTAGAAGCGCGAACAGATACGCAGTATTTT. Amino acid sequence: CASSVEARTDTQYF. Full variable domain (rest looked up from reference TRBV9 and TRBJ2-3): DSGVTQTPKHLITATGQRVTLRCSPRSGDLSVYWYQQSLDQGLQFLIQYYNGEERAKGNILERFSAQQFPDLHSELNLSSLELGDSALYFCASSVEARTDTQYFGPGTRLTVL.

The chain has TRBV10-3 and TRBJ1-3; 12 nucleotides line up with TRBD1. The CDR3 spans 15 residues. Germline-derived CDR1 and CDR2 are ENHRY and SYGVKD. After removal of 10 bases from V and 1 base from J, the junction contained 5 bases not matched to a gene. CDR3 in DNA: TGTGCCACCGGGACAGGGGGCTATTCTGGAAACACCATATATTTT. As protein: CATGTGGYSGNTIYF.

The V gene is TRBV30, the J gene TRBJ1-4, with D uncertain. The CDR3 covers 15 residues. V shed 0 bases and J shed 5 bases, with 13 bases lying between them. CDR1 GTSNPN and CDR2 SVGIG come from the germline V gene (reference sequence). The CDR3 loop reads CAWSVRGGPNEKLFF. CDR3 nucleotides: TGTGCCTGGAGTGTACGGGGAGGGCCGAATGAAAAACTGTTTTTT.

J is TRBJ2-7 and V is TRBV5-3; no reliable D call. TRBV5-3 is assigned to the ORF class and has an uncertain function. V was trimmed by 6 bases and J by 1 base, leaving 23 bases between them. The CDR3 covers 17 residues. The CDR3 is CARILPRKPRWSYEQYF. For the CDR3, the DNA is TGTGCCAGAATCCTCCCACGTAAACCCCGGTGGTCCTACGAGCAGTACTTC.

The chain joins TRBV11-2 to TRBJ2-7; a possible D gene is TRBD1 (6 bases). The CDR3 sequence is 15 residues long. In germline, CDR1 is SGHAT, CDR2 FQNNGV. V was shortened by 0 bases and J by 6 bases, with 15 bases between the two germline ends. In DNA form, the CDR3 reads TGTGCCAGCAGCTTAGACTTGTCAGGGGCTGGCGAGCAGTACTTC. Translated, it gives CASSLDLSGAGEQYF.

The chain links TRBV5-1 to TRBJ2-1; a possible D gene is TRBD2 (6 bases). The CDR3 consists of 17 residues. Germline loops: CDR1 SGHRS, CDR2 YFSETQ. The V end was cut by 1 base, the J end by 0 bases, with 14 bases between. The CDR3 spells CASSLLRGKGSYNEQFF. DNA for the CDR3: TGCGCCAGCAGCTTGCTTCGCGGGAAGGGCTCCTACAATGAGCAGTTCTTC.